Sequencing of this T cell receptor (beta chain) was carried out in a study of prognosis after radiotherapy for stage I lung cancer. Broader study findings: Differential TRBV and TRBJ gene usage was reported between patients with metastases and patients without them.

Germline V gives CDR1 SGDLS, CDR2 YYNGEE. The J segment lost 3 bases and the V segment lost 4 bases, leaving 3 bases of the junction unmatched. CDR3 size: 15 residues. The TCR beta CDR3 region was amplified from genomic DNA, with two rounds of multiplex PCR being used for the amplification. During first-round PCR, primers specific to each TRBV and TRBJ gene were used. TCRdb ran MiXCR on the multiplex PCR reads and lists one entry per CDR3 protein. The data show approximately 30,000 distinct CDR3 sequences, around 31% seen once. This clonotype occurred many times. As yet, its antigen is unknown. Sequencing was performed on PBMCs, taken before or after stereotactic body radiation therapy (not recorded which). The chain uses TRBV9 and TRBJ2-1; TRBD2 aligns across 11 bases. This receptor was obtained from a donor of 50 years or more with non-small cell lung cancer. The chain's CDR3 is CASSPTSGSYNEQFF. CDR3 sequence (DNA): TGTGCCAGCAGCCCCACTAGCGGGAGCTACAATGAGCAGTTCTTC.